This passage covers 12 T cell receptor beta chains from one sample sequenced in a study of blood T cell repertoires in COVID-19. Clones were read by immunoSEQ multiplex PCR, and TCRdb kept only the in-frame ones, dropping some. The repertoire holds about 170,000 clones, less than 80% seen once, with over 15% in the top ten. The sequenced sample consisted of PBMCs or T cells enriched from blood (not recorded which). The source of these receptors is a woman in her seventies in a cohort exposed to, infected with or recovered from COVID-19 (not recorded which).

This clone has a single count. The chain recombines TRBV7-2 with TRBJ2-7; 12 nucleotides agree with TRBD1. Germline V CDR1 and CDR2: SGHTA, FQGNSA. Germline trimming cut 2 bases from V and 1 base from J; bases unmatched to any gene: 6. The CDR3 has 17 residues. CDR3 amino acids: CASSLRSGQGASYEQYF. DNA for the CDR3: TGTGCCAGCAGCTTAAGGTCGGGACAGGGGGCATCCTACGAGCAGTACTTC. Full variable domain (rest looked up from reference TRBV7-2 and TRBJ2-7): GAGVSQSPSNKVTEKGKDVELRCDPISGHTALYWYRQSLGQGLEFLIYFQGNSAPDKSGLPSDRFSAERTGGSVSTLTIQRTQQEDSAVYLCASSLRSGQGASYEQYFGPGTRLTVT.

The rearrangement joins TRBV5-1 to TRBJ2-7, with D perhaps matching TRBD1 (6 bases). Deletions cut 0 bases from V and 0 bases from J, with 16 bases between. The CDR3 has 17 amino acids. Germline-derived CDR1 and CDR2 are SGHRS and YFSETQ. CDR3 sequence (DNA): TGCGCCAGCAGCTTGGGGAACAACAGGGTAAGCTCCTACGAGCAGTACTTC. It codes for CASSLGNNRVSSYEQYF.

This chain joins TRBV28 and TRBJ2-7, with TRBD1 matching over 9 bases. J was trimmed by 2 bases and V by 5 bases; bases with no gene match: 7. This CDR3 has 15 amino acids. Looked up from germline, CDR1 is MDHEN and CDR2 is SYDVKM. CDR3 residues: CASSPPGTGTYEQYF. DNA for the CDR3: TGTGCCAGCAGTCCTCCCGGGACAGGGACCTACGAGCAGTACTTC.

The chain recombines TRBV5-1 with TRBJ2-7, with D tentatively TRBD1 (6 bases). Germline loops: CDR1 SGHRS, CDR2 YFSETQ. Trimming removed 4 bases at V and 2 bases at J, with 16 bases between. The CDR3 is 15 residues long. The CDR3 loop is CASSPSLQGTYEQYF. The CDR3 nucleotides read TGCGCCAGCAGCCCCTCCTTACAGGGCACCTACGAGCAGTACTTC.

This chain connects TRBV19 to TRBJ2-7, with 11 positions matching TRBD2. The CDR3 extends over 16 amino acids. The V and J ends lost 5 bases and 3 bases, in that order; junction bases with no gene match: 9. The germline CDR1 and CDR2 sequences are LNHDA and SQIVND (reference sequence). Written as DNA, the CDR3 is TGTGCCAGTAGTGATAACCCCGGGACTAGCGGCTACGAGCAGTACTTC. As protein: CASSDNPGTSGYEQYF.

CDR3 nucleotide sequence: TGCGCCAGCACCCCCAGAGGAACCCTTCAGAATTCACCCCTCCACTTT. It is translated as CASTPRGTLQNSPLHF. The rearrangement uses TRBV5-1 and TRBJ1-6; no firm D call. Germline V CDR1 and CDR2: SGHRS, YFSETQ. The CDR3 length is 16 residues. V was pared by 6 bases and J by 7 bases, with 20 bases between.

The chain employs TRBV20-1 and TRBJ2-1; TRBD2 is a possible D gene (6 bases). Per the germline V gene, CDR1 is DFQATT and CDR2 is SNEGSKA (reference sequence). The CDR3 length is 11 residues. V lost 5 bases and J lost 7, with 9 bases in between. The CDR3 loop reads CSARSGNEQFF. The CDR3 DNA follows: TGCAGTGCTCGGAGCGGGAATGAGCAGTTCTTC.

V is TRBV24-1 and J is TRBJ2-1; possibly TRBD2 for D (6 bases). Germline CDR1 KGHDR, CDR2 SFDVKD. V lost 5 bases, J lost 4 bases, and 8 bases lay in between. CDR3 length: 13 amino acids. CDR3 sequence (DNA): TGTGCCACCAGTGCACGGGGGTACAATGAGCAGTTCTTC. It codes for CATSARGYNEQFF.

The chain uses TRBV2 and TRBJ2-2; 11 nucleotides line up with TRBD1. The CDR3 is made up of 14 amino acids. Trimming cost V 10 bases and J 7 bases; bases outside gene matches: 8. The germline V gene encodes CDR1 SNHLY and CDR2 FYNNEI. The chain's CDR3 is CATTSGQGVGELFF. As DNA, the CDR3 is TGTGCCACTACCTCGGGACAGGGGGTCGGGGAGCTGTTTTTT.

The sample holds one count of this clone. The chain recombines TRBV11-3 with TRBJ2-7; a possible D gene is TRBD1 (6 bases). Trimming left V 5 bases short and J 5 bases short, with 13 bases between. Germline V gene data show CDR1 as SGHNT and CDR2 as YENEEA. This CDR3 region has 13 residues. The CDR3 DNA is TGTGCCAGCAGCCTATCCGGACAGCACGAGCAGTACTTC. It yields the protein CASSLSGQHEQYF.

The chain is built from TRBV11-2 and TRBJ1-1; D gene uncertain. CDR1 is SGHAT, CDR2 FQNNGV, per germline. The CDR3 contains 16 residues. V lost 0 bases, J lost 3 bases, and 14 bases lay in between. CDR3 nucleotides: TGTGCCAGCAGCTTAGAGGTCGGTACCCTTGACACTGAAGCTTTCTTT. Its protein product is CASSLEVGTLDTEAFF.

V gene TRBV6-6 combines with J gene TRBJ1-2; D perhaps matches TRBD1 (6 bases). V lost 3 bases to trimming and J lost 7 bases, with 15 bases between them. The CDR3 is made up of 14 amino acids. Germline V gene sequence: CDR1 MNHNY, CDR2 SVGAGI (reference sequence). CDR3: CASSYSVEGGGYTF. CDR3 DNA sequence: TGTGCCAGCAGTTATTCGGTCGAAGGGGGTGGCTACACCTTC.